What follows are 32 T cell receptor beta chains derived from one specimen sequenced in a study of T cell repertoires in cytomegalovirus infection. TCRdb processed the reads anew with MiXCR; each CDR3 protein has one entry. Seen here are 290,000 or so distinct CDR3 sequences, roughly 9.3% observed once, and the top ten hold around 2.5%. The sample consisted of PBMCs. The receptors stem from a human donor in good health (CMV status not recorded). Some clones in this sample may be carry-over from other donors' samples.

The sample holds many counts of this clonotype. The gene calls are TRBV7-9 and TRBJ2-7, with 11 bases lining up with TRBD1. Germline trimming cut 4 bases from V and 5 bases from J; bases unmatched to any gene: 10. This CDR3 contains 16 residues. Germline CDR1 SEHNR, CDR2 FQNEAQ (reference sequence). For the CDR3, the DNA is TGTGCCAGCAGCTCGGGACAGGGGGAGAGAGTGGACGAGCAGTACGTC. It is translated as CASSSGQGERVDEQYV.

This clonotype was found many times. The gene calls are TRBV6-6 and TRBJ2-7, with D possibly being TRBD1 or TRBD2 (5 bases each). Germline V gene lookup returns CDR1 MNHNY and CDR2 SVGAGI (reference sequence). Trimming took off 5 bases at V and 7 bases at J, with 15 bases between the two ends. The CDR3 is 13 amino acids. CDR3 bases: TGTGCCAGCAGTACGGGACGGCCTGGGGAGCAGTACGTC. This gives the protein CASSTGRPGEQYV.

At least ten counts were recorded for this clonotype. CDR3 protein: CASSLQGRDTIYF. For the CDR3, the DNA is TGCGCCAGCAGCTTGCAGGGGCGAGACACCATATATTTT. The J gene is TRBJ1-3, the V gene TRBV5-1; D may be TRBD1 (6 bases). CDR3 length equals 13 residues. V gave up 1 base and J gave up 8 bases, with 10 bases separating them. Per germline, CDR1 SGHRS and CDR2 YFSETQ.

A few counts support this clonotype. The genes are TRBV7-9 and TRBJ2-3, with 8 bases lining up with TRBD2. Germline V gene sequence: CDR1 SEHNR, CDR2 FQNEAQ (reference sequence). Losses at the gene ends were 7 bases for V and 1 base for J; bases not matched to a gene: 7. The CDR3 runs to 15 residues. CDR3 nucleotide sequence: TGTGCCAGCAAACGTCCGCGGGGGGGCACAGATACGCAGTATTTT. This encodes CASKRPRGGTDTQYF.

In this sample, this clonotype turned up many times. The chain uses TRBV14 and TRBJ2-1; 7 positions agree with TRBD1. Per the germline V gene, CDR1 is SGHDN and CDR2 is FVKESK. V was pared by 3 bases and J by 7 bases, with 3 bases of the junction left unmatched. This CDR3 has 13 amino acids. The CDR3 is CASSHPGGNEQFF. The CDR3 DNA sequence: TGTGCCAGCAGCCATCCAGGGGGAAATGAGCAGTTCTTC.

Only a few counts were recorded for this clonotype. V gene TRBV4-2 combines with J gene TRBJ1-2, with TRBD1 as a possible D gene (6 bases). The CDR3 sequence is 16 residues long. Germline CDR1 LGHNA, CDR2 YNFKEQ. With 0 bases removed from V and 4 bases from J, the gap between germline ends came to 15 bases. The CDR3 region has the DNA TGTGCCAGCAGCCAAGATGAACAGGGAGTTCTCTATGGCTACACCTTC. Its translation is CASSQDEQGVLYGYTF.

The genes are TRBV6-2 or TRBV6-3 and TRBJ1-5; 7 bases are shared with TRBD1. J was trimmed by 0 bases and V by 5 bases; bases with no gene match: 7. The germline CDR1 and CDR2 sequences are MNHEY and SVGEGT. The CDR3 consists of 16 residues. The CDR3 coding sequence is TGTGCCAGCAGTCCCCGGACAGGCTATAGCAATCAGCCCCAGCATTTT. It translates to CASSPRTGYSNQPQHF.

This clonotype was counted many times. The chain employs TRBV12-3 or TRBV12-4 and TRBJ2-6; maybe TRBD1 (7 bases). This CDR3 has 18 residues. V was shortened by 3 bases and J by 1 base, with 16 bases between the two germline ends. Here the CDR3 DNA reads TGTGCCAGCAGTTTGACCCCGCGGGGACAGTCTGGGGCCAACGTCCTGACTTTC. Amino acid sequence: CASSLTPRGQSGANVLTF.

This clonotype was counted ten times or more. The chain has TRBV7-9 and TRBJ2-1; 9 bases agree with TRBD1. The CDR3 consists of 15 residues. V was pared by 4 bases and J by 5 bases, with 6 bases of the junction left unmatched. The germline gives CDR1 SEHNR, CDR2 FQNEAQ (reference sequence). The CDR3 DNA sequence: TGTGCCAGCAGCTCAGTGGGACAGGGAAACAATGAGCAGTTCTTC. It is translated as CASSSVGQGNNEQFF.

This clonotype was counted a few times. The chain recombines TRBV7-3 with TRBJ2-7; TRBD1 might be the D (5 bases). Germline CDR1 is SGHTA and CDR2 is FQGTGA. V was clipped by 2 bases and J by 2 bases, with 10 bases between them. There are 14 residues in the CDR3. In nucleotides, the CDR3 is TGTGCCAGCAGCTTACCCGACAGAACCTACGAGCAGTACGTC. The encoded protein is CASSLPDRTYEQYV.

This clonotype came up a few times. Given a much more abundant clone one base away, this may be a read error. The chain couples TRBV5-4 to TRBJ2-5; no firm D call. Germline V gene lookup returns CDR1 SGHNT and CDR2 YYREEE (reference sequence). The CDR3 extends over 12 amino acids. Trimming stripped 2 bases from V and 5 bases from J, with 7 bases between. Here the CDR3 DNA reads TGTGCCAGCAGCTTTCCGTCGGAGACCCAGTACTTC. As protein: CASSFPSETQYF.

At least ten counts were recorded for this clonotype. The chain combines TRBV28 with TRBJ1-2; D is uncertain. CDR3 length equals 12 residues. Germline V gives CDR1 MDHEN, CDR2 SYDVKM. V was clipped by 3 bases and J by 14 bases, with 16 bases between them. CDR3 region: CASSFRVVHRTF. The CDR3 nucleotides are TGTGCCAGCAGTTTTCGGGTGGTCCACCGGACCTTC.

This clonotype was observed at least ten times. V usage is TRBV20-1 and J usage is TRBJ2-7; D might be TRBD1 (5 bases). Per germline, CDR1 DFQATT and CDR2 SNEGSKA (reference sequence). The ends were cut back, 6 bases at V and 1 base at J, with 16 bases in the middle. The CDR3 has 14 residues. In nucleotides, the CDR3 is TGCAGTGCAGAATTGACAGTTAATTCCTACGAGCAGTACTTC. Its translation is CSAELTVNSYEQYF.

CDR3 nucleotide sequence: TGTGCCAGCAGTTTCCGAGGCGGGACTAGCGCTTACAATGAGCAGTTCTTC. As protein: CASSFRGGTSAYNEQFF. The V and J genes are TRBV28 and TRBJ2-1, with 10 bases aligning to TRBD2. Germline V CDR1 and CDR2: MDHEN, SYDVKM. V lost 3 bases, J lost 4 bases, and 9 bases stayed unmatched. The CDR3 spans 17 residues.

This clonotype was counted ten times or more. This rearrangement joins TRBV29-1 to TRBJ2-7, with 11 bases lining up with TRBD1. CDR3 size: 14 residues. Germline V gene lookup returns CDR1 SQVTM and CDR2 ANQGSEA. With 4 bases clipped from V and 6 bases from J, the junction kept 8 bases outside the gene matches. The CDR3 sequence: CSVVGDRGVVEQYF. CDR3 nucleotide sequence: TGCAGCGTTGTAGGGGACAGGGGGGTCGTCGAGCAGTACTTC.

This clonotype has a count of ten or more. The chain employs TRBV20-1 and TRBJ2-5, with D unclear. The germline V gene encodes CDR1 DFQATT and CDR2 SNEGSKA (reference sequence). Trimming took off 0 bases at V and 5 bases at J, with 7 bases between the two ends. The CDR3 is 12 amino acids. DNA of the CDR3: TGCAGTGCTAGAGATCTGGGGGAGACCCAGTACTTC. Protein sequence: CSARDLGETQYF.

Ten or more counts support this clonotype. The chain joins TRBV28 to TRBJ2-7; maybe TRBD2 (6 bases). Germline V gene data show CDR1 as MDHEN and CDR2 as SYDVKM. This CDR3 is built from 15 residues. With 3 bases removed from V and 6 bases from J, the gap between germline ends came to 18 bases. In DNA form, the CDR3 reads TGTGCCAGCAGTTTTAGCCCGGACTACACGCTCGAGCAGTACGTC. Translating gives CASSFSPDYTLEQYV.

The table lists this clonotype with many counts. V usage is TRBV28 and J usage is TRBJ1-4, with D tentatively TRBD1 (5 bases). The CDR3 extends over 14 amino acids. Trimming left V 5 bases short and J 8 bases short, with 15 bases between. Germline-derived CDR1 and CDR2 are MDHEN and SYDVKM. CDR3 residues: CASSTGTEVEKLFF. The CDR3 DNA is TGTGCCAGCAGTACCGGGACGGAGGTGGAAAAACTGTTTTTT. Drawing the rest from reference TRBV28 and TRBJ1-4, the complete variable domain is DVKVTQSSRYLVKRTGEKVFLECVQDMDHENMFWYRQDPGLGLRLIYFSYDVKMKEKGDIPEGYSVSREKKERFSLILESASTNQTSMYLCASSTGTEVEKLFFGSGTQLSVL.

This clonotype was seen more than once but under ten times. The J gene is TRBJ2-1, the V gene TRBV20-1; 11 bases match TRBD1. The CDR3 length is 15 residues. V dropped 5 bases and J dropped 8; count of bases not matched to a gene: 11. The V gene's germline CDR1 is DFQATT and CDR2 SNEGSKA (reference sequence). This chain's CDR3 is CSAPRDRGMRDEQFF. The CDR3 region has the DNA TGCAGTGCTCCCCGGGACAGGGGGATGAGGGATGAGCAGTTCTTC.

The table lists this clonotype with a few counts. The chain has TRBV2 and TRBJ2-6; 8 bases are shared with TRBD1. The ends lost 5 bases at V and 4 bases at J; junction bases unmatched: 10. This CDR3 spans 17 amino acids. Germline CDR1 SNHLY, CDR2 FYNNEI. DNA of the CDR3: TGTGCCAGCAGTCCCAGGACAGGGCTGTCAGGGGCCAACGTCCTGACTTTC. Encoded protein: CASSPRTGLSGANVLTF.

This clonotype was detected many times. The CDR3 DNA is TGCAGCGTTGGACAGTATTCTGAAGCTTTCTTT. It yields the protein CSVGQYSEAFF. The chain joins TRBV29-1 to TRBJ1-1; a weak D match, TRBD1 (5 bases). The CDR3 has 11 amino acids. The V end lost 4 bases, the J end lost 6 bases, and 9 bases lay between the germline ends. In germline, CDR1 is SQVTM, CDR2 ANQGSEA.

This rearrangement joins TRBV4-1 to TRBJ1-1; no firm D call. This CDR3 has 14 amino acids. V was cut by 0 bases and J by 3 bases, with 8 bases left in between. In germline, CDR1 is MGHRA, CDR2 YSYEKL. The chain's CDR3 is CASSQEPEDTEAFF. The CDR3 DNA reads TGCGCCAGCAGCCAAGAACCGGAGGACACTGAAGCTTTCTTT.

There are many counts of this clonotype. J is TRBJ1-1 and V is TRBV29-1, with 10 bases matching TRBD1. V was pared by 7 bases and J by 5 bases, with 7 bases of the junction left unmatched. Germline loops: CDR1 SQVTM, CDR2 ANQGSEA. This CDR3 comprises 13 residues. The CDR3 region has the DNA TGCAGCGGCACCGGGACAGGGGCTACTGAAGCTTTCTTT. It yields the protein CSGTGTGATEAFF.

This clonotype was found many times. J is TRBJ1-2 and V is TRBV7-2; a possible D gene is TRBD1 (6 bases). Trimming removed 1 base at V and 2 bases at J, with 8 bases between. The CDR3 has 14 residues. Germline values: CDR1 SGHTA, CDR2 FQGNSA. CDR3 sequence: CASSLGTENYGYTF. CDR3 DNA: TGTGCCAGCAGCTTAGGGACAGAGAACTATGGCTACACCTTC.

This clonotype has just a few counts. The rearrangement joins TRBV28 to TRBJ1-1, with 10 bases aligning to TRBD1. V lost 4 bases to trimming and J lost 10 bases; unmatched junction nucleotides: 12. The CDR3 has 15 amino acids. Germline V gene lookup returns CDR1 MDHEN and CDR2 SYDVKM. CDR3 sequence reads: CASSSPGQGPAGAFF. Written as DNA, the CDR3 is TGTGCCAGCAGTTCACCGGGACAGGGGCCCGCTGGAGCTTTCTTT. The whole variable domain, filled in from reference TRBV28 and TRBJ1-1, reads DVKVTQSSRYLVKRTGEKVFLECVQDMDHENMFWYRQDPGLGLRLIYFSYDVKMKEKGDIPEGYSVSREKKERFSLILESASTNQTSMYLCASSSPGQGPAGAFFGQGTRLTVV.

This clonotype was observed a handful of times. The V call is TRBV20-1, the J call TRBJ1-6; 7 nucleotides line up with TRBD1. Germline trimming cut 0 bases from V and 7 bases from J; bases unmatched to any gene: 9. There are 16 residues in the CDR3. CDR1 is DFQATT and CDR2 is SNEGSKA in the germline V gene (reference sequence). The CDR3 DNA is TGCAGTGCTAGAGATCAGGGACAGTCGTTCAATTCACCCCTCCACTTT. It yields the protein CSARDQGQSFNSPLHF.

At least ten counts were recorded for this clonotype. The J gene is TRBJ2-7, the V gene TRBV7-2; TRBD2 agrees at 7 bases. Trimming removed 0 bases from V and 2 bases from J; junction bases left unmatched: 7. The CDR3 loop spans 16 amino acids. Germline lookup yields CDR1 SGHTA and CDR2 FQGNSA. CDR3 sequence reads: CASSLAPGRGPYEQYF. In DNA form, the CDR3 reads TGTGCCAGCAGCTTAGCACCTGGGAGGGGTCCCTACGAGCAGTACTTC.

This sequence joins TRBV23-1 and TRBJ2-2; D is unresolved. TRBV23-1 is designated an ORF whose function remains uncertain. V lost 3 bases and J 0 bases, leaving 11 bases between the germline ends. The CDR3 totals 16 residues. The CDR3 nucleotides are TGCGCCAGCAGTCACCCCCGACAAGCGAACACCGGGGAGCTGTTTTTT. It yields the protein CASSHPRQANTGELFF.

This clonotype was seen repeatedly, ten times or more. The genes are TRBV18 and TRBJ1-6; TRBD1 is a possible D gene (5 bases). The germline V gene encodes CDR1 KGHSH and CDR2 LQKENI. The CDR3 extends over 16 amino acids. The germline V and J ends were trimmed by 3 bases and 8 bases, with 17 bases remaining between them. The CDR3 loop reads CASSPPTGTHDSPLHF. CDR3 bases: TGTGCCAGCTCACCGCCTACCGGGACGCATGATTCACCCCTCCACTTT.

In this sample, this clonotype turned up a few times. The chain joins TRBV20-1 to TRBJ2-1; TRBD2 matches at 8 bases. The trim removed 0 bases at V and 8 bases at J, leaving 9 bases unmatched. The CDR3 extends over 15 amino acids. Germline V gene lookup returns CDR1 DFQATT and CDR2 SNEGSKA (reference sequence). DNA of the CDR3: TGCAGTGCTAGAGATGGGGGTAGCGGGGTCGATGAGCAGTTCTTC. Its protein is CSARDGGSGVDEQFF.

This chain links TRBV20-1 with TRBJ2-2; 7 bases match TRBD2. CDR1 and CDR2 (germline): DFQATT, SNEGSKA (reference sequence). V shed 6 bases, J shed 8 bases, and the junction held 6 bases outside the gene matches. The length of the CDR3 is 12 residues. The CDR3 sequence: CSAKGLVGELFF. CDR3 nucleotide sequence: TGCAGTGCAAAAGGACTAGTGGGGGAGCTGTTTTTT.

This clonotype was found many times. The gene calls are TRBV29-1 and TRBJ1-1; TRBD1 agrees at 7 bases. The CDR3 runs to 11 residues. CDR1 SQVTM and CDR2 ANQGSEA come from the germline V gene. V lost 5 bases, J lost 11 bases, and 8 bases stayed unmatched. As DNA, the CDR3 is TGCAGCGTTTCGACAGGGCGAACGGCTTTCTTT. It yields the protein CSVSTGRTAFF.